This T cell receptor beta chain originates from a study of cytomegalovirus exposure and HLA in healthy donors. The CDR3 covers 15 residues. The germline V gene encodes CDR1 MDHEN and CDR2 SYDVKM. V lost 5 bases to trimming and J lost 3 bases, with 16 bases between them. General study results and limits: When analyzed later, a missense DCLRE1C variant was found to be linked to TCR beta V- and J-gene trimming.

Amplification used 60 Vbeta primers and 13 Jbeta primers. TCRdb keeps only in-frame clones here, not all; method: immunoSEQ multiplex PCR. The table has 150,000 to 200,000 clones, 81% seen once. This clone showed up just once. Its antigen is currently unknown. The receptor was derived from a man younger than 35 in good health and CMV-seronegative. This chain uses TRBV28 with TRBJ1-2; tentatively, D is TRBD1 (5 bases). Input material: PBMCs. CDR3 in amino acids: CASSPTGTIYYGYTF. The CDR3 DNA sequence: TGTGCCAGCAGTCCGACTGGGACTATCTACTATGGCTACACCTTC.